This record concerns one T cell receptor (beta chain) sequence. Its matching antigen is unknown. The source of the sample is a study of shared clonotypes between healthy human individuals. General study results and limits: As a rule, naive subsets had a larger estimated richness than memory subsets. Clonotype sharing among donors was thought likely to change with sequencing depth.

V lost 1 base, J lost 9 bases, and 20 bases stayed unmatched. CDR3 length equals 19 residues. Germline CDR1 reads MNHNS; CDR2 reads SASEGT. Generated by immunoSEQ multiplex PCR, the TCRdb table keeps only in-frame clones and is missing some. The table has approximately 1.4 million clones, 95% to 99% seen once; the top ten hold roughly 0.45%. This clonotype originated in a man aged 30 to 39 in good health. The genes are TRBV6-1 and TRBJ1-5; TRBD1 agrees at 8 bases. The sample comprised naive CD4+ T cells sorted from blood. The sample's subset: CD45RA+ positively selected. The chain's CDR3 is CASSEGLRTGNLNQLPQHF. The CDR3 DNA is TGTGCCAGCAGTGAAGGTTTGAGGACAGGGAATCTTAACCAGCTGCCCCAGCATTTT.